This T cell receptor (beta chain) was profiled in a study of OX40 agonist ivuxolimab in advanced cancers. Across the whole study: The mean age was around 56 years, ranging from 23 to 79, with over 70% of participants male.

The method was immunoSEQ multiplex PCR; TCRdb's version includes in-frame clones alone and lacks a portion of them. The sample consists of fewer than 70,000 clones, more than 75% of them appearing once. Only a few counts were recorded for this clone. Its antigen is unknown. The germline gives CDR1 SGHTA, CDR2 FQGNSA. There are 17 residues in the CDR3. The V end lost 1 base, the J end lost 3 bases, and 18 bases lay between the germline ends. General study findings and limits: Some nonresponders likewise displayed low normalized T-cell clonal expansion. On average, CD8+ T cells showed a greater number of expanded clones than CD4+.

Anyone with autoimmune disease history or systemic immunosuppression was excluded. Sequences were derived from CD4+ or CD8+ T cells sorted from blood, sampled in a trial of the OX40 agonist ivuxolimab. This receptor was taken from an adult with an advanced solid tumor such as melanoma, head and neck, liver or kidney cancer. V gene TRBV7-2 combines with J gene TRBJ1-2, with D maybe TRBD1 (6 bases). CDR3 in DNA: TGTGCCAGCAGCTTAGTTGCCAGGGGCAGCCTGGACTATGGCTACACCTTC. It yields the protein CASSLVARGSLDYGYTF.